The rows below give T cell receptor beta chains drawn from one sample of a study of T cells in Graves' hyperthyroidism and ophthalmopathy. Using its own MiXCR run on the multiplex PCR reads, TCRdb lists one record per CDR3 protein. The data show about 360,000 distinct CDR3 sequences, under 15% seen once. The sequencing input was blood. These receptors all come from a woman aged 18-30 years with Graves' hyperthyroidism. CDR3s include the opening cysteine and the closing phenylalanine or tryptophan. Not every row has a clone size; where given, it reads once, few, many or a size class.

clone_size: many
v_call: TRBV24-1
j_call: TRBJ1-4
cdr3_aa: CATSEQTAGNEKLFF

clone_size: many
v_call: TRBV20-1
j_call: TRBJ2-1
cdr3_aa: CSARVYSGTSAKRGEQFF

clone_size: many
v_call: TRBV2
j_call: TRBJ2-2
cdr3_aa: CASSVEGSGGELFF

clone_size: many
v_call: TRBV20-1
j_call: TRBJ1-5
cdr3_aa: CSARGQISTQPQHF

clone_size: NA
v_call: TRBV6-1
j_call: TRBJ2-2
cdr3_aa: CASSPAQKASGELFF

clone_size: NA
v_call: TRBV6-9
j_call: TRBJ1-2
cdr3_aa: CASSSQQALDGYTF

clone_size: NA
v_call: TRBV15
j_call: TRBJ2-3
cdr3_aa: CATSPSTDTQYF

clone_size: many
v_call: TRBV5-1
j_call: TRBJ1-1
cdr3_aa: CASSLVPQNTEAFF

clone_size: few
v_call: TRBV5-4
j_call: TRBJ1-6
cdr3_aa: CASSLGGASTYNSPLHF

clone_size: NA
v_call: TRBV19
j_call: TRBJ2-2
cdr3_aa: CASLPRVTVNTGELFF

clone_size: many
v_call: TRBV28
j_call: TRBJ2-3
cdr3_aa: CASSLPYDTQYF

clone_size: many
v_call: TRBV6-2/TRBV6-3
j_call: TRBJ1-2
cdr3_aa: CASSYSSGTGSGYTF

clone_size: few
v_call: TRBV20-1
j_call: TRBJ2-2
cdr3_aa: CSARDHGRGDTGELFF

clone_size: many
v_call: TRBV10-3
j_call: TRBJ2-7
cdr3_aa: CAISGPYEQYF

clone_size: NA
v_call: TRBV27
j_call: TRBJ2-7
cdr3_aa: CASSLGPSAAYEQYF

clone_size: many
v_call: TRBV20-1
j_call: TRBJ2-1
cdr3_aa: CSASYGPYYNEQFF

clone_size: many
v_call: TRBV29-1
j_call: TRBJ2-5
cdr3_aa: CSVRLAGVVETQYF

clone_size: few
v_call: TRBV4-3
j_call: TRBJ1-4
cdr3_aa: CASSQDVPSGEKLFF

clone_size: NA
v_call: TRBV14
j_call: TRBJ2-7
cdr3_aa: CASSQITYEQYF

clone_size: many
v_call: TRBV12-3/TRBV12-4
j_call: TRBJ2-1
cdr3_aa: CASSPRDMNNEQFF

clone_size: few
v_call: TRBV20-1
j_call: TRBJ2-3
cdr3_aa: CSAPPEERGYTDTQYF

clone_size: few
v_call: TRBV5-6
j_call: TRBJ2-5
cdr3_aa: CASSRDEGETQYF

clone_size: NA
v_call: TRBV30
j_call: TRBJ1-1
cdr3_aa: CAWMQYMNTEAFF

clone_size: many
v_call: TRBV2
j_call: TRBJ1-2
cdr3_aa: CASRDRVEVYTF

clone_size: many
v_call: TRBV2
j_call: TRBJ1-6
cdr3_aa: CASSPGQGADNSPLHF

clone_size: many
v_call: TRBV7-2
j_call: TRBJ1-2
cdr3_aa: CASRQGAENGYTF

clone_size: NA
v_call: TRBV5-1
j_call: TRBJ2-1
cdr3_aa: CASSLGQHDEQFF

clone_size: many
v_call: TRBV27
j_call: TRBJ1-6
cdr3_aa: CASVGWDSNSPLHF

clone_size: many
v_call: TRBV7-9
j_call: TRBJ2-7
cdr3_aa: CASSRTGGVSEQYF

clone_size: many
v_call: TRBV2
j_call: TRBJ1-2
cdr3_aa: CAIRTEGDYGYTF

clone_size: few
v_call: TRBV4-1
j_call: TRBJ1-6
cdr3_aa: CASSQGPGRNSPLHF

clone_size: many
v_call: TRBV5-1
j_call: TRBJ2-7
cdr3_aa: CASSLDLLAYEQYF

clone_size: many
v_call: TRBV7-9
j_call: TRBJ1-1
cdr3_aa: CASSSPKSVNTEAFF

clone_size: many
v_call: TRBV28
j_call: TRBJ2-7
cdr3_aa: CASRSTSLYYEQYF

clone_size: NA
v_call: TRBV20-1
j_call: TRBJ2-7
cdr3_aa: CSARSGTSDYEQYF

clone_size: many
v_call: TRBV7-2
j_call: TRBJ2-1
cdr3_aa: CASSRRDNYNEQFF

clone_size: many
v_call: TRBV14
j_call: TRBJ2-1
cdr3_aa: CASSWTGGPYNEQFF

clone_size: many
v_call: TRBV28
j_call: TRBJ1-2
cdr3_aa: CASRYPIGTPSRQGYTF

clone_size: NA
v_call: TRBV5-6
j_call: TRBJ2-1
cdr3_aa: CASSQDYYEQFF

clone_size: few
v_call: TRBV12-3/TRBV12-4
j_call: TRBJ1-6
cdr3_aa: CASSAGGSPLHF

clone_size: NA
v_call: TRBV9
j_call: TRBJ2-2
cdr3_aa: CASSVRVGDSGTGELFF

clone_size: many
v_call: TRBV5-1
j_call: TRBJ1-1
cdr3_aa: CASSLGYGANTEAFF

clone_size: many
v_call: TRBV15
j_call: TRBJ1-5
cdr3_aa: CATSRDWGTNQPQHF

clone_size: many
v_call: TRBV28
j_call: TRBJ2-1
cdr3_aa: CASSFYSGGAGEQFF